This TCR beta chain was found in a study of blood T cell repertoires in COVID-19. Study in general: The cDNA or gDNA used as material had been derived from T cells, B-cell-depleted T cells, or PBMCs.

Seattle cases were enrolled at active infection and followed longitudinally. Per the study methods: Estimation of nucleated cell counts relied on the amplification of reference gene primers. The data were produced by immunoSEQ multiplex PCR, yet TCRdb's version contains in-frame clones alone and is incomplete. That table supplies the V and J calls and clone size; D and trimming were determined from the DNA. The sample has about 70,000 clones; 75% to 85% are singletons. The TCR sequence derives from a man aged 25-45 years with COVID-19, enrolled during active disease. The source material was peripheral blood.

Here the CDR3 reads CARTSGILGEQFF. The CDR3 bases are TGTGCCCGAACTAGCGGGATCTTAGGTGAGCAGTTCTTC. The chain links TRBV30 to TRBJ2-1; TRBD2 aligns across 10 bases. The CDR3 has 13 residues. V was clipped by 8 bases and J by 9 bases; unmatched bases: 10. Germline-derived CDR1 and CDR2 are GTSNPN and SVGIG (reference sequence). Drawing the rest from reference TRBV30 and TRBJ2-1, the complete variable domain is SQTIHQWPATLVQPVGSPLSLECTVEGTSNPNLYWYRQAAGRGLQLLFYSVGIGQISSEVPQNLSASRPQDRQFILSSKKLLLSDSGFYLCARTSGILGEQFFGPGTRLTVL.